Listed below are T cell receptor beta chains from one sample, sequenced in a study of blood T cell repertoires in COVID-19. Using immunoSEQ multiplex PCR, the repertoire was profiled, and TCRdb retains in-frame clones only, with some absent. The profile shows about 210,000 clones, about 82% of them singletons. The sample comprised PBMCs or T cells enriched from blood (not recorded which). The receptor source for this set is a man aged 35 to 55 with acute COVID-19. CDR3s include the opening cysteine and the closing phenylalanine or tryptophan. D genes are given only for firm matches. Rows give clone size only sometimes, using once, few, many, or a class for an expanded clone.

v_gene: TRBV6-5
len: 15
d_gene: TRBD1
abundance: -
j_gene: TRBJ1-1
CDR3nt: TGTGCCAGCGCACCTCCGGACAGGGCTTGGACTGAAGCTTTCTTT
CDR3aa: CASAPPDRAWTEAFF

v_gene: TRBV25-1
len: 18
d_gene: TRBD1
abundance: -
j_gene: TRBJ1-4
CDR3nt: TGTGCCAGCAGTGACCCAATTAAATACGACAGGGTTGATGAAAAACTGTTTTTT
CDR3aa: CASSDPIKYDRVDEKLFF

v_gene: TRBV7-3
len: 13
d_gene: -
abundance: -
j_gene: TRBJ2-1
CDR3nt: TGTGCCAGCAGCTTAAAACGGGAAAGTGAGCAGTTCTTC
CDR3aa: CASSLKRESEQFF

v_gene: TRBV5-1
len: 15
d_gene: TRBD2
abundance: -
j_gene: TRBJ2-7
CDR3nt: TGCGCCAGCAGCTTGGGACTAGCGGTTACCTACGAGCAGTACTTC
CDR3aa: CASSLGLAVTYEQYF

v_gene: TRBV30
len: 14
d_gene: -
abundance: -
j_gene: TRBJ2-5
CDR3nt: TGTGCCTGGAGTGTGGTAAATAGCGGAGAGACCCAGTACTTC
CDR3aa: CAWSVVNSGETQYF

v_gene: TRBV6-1
len: 15
d_gene: -
abundance: -
j_gene: TRBJ1-5
CDR3nt: TGTGCCAGCAGTGAAGCTCCCCAGGGGATACAGCCCCAGCATTTT
CDR3aa: CASSEAPQGIQPQHF

v_gene: TRBV10-1
len: 14
d_gene: -
abundance: once
j_gene: TRBJ2-7
CDR3nt: TGCGCCAGCGGCACAGGTGGCCATCAGGGCGAGCAGTACTTC
CDR3aa: CASGTGGHQGEQYF

v_gene: TRBV2
len: 14
d_gene: TRBD1
abundance: once
j_gene: TRBJ2-3
CDR3nt: TGTGCCAGCAGCCGGACAGGACCTACAGATACGCAGTATTTT
CDR3aa: CASSRTGPTDTQYF

v_gene: TRBV3-1/TRBV3-2
len: 13
d_gene: -
abundance: -
j_gene: TRBJ2-3
CDR3nt: TGTGCCAGCAGCCGCACAGTCGCAGATACGCAGTATTTT
CDR3aa: CASSRTVADTQYF

v_gene: TRBV7-3
len: 14
d_gene: TRBD1
abundance: few
j_gene: TRBJ2-7
CDR3nt: TGTGCCAGCAGCTCCGGACAGGGCAAGTACGAGCAGTACTTC
CDR3aa: CASSSGQGKYEQYF

v_gene: TRBV28
len: 16
d_gene: -
abundance: few
j_gene: TRBJ2-3
CDR3nt: TGTGCCAGCAGTTTCCTCGAGACTACTAGGCCGGATACGCAGTATTTT
CDR3aa: CASSFLETTRPDTQYF

v_gene: TRBV6-1
len: 17
d_gene: TRBD1
abundance: few
j_gene: TRBJ1-2
CDR3nt: TGTGCCAGCAGTGTTTTCGGACAGGTATATGCCCTATTTGGCTACACCTTC
CDR3aa: CASSVFGQVYALFGYTF

v_gene: TRBV7-6
len: 12
d_gene: -
abundance: -
j_gene: TRBJ1-1
CDR3nt: TGTGCCAGCAGCTTGAGTATCACTGAAGCTTTCTTT
CDR3aa: CASSLSITEAFF

v_gene: TRBV6-5
len: 14
d_gene: -
abundance: -
j_gene: TRBJ1-2
CDR3nt: TGTGCCAGCAGTTTGGACAGCCTGGGCTATGGCTACACCTTC
CDR3aa: CASSLDSLGYGYTF

v_gene: TRBV14
len: 17
d_gene: TRBD2
abundance: -
j_gene: TRBJ2-1
CDR3nt: TGTGCCAGCAGCCAATCTTGGACTAGCGGGAAGTTCAATGAGCAGTTCTTC
CDR3aa: CASSQSWTSGKFNEQFF

v_gene: TRBV7-6
len: 15
d_gene: TRBD2
abundance: once
j_gene: TRBJ2-3
CDR3nt: TGTGCCAGCAGCTTAAAAACTAGCGGCACAGATACGCAGTATTTT
CDR3aa: CASSLKTSGTDTQYF

v_gene: TRBV7-2
len: 14
d_gene: TRBD1
abundance: -
j_gene: TRBJ2-7
CDR3nt: TGTGCCAGCAGCCTGGGACAGGCCCCCTACGAGCAGTACTTC
CDR3aa: CASSLGQAPYEQYF

v_gene: TRBV7-9
len: 13
d_gene: -
abundance: -
j_gene: TRBJ1-4
CDR3nt: TGTGCCACCCTCAGGTCAACTAATGAAAAACTGTTTTTT
CDR3aa: CATLRSTNEKLFF

v_gene: TRBV7-9
len: 16
d_gene: -
abundance: -
j_gene: TRBJ1-6
CDR3nt: TGTGCCAGCAGCCCCCCGGGGCAGGGGTCGAGTTCACCCCTCCACTTT
CDR3aa: CASSPPGQGSSSPLHF

v_gene: TRBV6-5
len: 15
d_gene: TRBD1
abundance: -
j_gene: TRBJ2-7
CDR3nt: TGTGCCAGCAGACCCCGGGACAGGGGGCGCGGAGAGCAGTACTTC
CDR3aa: CASRPRDRGRGEQYF

v_gene: TRBV7-3
len: 17
d_gene: TRBD2
abundance: many
j_gene: TRBJ2-2
CDR3nt: TGTGCCAGCAGCTCCACTAGCGGAGCAATTAACACCGGGGAGCTGTTTTTT
CDR3aa: CASSSTSGAINTGELFF

v_gene: TRBV10-3
len: 13
d_gene: TRBD2
abundance: -
j_gene: TRBJ2-3
CDR3nt: TGTGCCATCGGGACTAGCGGCACAGATACGCAGTATTTT
CDR3aa: CAIGTSGTDTQYF

v_gene: TRBV19
len: 16
d_gene: -
abundance: -
j_gene: TRBJ1-5
CDR3nt: TGTGCCAGTAGTCAGAGGGTAGGAGGGGGCAATCAGCCCCAGCATTTT
CDR3aa: CASSQRVGGGNQPQHF

v_gene: TRBV3-1/TRBV3-2
len: 13
d_gene: -
abundance: once
j_gene: TRBJ2-7
CDR3nt: TGTGCCAGCAGCCAAAGCGAGGGCTACGAGCAGTACTTC
CDR3aa: CASSQSEGYEQYF

v_gene: TRBV5-1
len: 14
d_gene: -
abundance: few
j_gene: TRBJ1-5
CDR3nt: TGCGCCAGCAGCTTTGGAACAGGCGATCAGCCCCAGCATTTT
CDR3aa: CASSFGTGDQPQHF

v_gene: TRBV18
len: 15
d_gene: -
abundance: -
j_gene: TRBJ2-2
CDR3nt: TGTGCCAGCTCCCCACGGCGGGGCCAAACCGGGGAGCTGTTTTTT
CDR3aa: CASSPRRGQTGELFF

v_gene: TRBV6-4
len: 14
d_gene: TRBD1
abundance: few
j_gene: TRBJ1-1
CDR3nt: TGTGCCAGCAGAGCGGACAGGGTGAACACTGAAGCTTTCTTT
CDR3aa: CASRADRVNTEAFF

v_gene: TRBV25-1
len: 14
d_gene: -
abundance: -
j_gene: TRBJ2-5
CDR3nt: TGTGCCAGCAGTGAAACAGATGGGCGAGAGACCCAGTACTTC
CDR3aa: CASSETDGRETQYF